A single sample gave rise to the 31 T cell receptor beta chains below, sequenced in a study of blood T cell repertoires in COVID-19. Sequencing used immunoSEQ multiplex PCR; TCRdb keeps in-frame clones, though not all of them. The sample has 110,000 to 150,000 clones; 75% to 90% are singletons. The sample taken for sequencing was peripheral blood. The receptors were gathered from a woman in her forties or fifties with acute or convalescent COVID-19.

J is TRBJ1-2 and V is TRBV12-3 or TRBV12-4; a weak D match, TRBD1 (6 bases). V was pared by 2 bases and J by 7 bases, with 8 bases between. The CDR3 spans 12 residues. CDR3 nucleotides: TGTGCCAGCAGTTTAATAGGGGGTGGCTACACCTTC. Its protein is CASSLIGGGYTF.

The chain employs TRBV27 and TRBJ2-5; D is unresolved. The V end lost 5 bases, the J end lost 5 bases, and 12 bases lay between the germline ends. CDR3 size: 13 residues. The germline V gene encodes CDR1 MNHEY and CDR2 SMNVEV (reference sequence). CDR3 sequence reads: CASSTRVRETQYF. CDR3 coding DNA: TGTGCCAGCAGTACCCGGGTTCGGGAGACCCAGTACTTC.

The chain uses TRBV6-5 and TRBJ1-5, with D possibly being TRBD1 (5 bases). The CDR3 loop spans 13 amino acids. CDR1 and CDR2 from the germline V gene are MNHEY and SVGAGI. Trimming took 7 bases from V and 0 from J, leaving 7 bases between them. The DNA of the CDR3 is TGTGCCAGCACAAGGGGTAGCAATCAGCCCCAGCATTTT. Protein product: CASTRGSNQPQHF.

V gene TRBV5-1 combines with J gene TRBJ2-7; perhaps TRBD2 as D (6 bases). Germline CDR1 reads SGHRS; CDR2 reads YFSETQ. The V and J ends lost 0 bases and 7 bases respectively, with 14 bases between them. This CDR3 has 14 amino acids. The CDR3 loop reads CASSLGAGIWEQYF. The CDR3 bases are TGCGCCAGCAGCTTGGGTGCGGGGATCTGGGAGCAGTACTTC.

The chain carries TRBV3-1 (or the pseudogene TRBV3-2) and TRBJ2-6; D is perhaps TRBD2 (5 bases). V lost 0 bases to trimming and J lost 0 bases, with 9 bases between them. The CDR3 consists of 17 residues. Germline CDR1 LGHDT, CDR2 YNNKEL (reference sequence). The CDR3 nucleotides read TGTGCCAGCAGCCAAGATTTCGGGGTCTCTGGGGCCAACGTCCTGACTTTC. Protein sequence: CASSQDFGVSGANVLTF.

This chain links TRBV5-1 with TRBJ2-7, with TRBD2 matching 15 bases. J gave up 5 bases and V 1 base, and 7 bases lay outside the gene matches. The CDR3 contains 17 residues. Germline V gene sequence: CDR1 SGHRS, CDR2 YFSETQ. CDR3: CASSLPGLAGGNNEQYF. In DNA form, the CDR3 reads TGCGCCAGCAGCTTGCCCGGACTAGCGGGAGGGAATAACGAGCAGTACTTC.

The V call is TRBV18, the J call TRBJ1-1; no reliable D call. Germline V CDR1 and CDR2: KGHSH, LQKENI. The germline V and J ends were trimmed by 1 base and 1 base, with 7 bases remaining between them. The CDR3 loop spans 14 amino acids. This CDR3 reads CASSPLSPNTEAFF. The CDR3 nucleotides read TGTGCCAGCTCACCACTTAGTCCGAACACTGAAGCTTTCTTT.

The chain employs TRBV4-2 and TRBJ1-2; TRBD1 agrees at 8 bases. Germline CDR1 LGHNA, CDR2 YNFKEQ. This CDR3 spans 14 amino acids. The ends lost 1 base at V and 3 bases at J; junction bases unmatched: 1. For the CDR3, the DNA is TGTGCCAGCAGCCAAGGACAGGGGCACTATGGCTACACCTTC. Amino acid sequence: CASSQGQGHYGYTF.

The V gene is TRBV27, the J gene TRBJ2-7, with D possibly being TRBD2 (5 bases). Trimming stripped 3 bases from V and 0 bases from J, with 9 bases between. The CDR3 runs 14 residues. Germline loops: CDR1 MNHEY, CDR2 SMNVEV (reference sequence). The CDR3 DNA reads TGTGCCAGCAGTTTCATAGCGAACTCCTACGAGCAGTACTTC. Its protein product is CASSFIANSYEQYF.

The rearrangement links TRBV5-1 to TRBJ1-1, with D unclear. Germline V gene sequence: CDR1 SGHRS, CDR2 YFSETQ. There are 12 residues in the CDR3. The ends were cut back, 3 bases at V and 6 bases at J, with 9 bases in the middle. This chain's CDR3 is CASSSREAEAFF. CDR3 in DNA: TGCGCCAGCAGCTCCCGGGAGGCTGAAGCTTTCTTT.

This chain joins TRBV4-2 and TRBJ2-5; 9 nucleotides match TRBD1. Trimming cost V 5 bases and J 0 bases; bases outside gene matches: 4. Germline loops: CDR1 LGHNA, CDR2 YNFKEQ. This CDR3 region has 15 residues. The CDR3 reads CASSEGDRDQETQYF. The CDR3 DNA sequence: TGTGCCAGCAGCGAAGGGGACAGGGACCAAGAGACCCAGTACTTC.

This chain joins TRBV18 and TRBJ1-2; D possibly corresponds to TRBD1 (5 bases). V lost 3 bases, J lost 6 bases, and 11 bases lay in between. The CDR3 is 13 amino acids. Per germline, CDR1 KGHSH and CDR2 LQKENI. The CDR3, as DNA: TGTGCCAGCTCACCCCTGGGGGGAAATGGCTACACCTTC. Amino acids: CASSPLGGNGYTF.

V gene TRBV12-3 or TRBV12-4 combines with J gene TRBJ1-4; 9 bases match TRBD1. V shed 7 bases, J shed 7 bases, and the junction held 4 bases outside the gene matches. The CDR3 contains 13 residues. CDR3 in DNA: TGTGCCAGCAACGACAGGGGGAGTGAAAAACTGTTTTTT. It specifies CASNDRGSEKLFF.

The CDR3 spells CASSQNRAGGNTIYF. In DNA, the CDR3 is TGCGCCAGCAGCCAGAACAGGGCGGGCGGAAACACCATATATTTT. The rearrangement joins TRBV4-1 to TRBJ1-3, with a possible D match to TRBD1 (6 bases). Trimming left V 3 bases short and J 4 bases short, with 13 bases between. The CDR3 extends over 15 amino acids. Germline V gene sequence: CDR1 MGHRA, CDR2 YSYEKL.

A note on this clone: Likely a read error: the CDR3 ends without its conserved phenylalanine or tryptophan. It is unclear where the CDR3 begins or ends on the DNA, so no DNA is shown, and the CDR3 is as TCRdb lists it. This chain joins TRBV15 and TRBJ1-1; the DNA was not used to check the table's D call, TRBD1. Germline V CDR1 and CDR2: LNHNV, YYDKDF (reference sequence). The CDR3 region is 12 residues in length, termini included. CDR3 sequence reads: CATSRALGAVRD.

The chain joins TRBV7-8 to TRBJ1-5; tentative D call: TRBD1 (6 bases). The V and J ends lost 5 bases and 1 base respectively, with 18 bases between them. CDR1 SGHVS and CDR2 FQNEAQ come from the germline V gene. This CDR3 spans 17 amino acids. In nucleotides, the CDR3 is TGTGCCAGCAGCCCGTCAGGGGCAGGGCTAAGCAATCAGCCCCAGCATTTT. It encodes CASSPSGAGLSNQPQHF.

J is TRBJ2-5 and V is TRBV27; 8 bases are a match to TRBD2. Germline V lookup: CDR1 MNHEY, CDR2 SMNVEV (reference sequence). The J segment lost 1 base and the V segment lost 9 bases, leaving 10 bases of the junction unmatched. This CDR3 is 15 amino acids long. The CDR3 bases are TGTGCCAGTAGAGCGGGGGCCCTTACCCAAGAGACCCAGTACTTC. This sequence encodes CASRAGALTQETQYF.

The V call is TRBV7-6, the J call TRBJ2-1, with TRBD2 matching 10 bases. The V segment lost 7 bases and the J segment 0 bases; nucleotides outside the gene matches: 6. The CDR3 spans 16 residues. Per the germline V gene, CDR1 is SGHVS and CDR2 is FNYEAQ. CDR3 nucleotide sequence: TGTGCCAGCACCGTAGCGGGAGGTAGCTCCTACAATGAGCAGTTCTTC. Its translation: CASTVAGGSSYNEQFF.

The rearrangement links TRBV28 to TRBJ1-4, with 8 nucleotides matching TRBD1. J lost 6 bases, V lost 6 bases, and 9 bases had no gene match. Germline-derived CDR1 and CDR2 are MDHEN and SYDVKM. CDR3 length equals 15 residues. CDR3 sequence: CASSTTGETDEKLFF. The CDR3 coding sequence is TGTGCCAGCAGCACGACAGGGGAAACAGATGAAAAACTGTTTTTT.

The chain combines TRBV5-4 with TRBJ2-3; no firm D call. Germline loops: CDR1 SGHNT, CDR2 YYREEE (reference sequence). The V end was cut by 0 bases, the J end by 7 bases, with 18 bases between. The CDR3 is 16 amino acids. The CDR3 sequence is CASSLAYDSLPHTQYF. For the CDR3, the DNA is TGTGCCAGCAGCTTGGCCTATGACTCCCTCCCCCATACGCAGTATTTT. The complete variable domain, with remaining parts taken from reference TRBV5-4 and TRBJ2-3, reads ETGVTQSPTHLIKTRGQQVTLRCSSQSGHNTVSWYQQALGQGPQFIFQYYREEENGRGNFPPRFSGLQFPNYSSELNVNALELDDSALYLCASSLAYDSLPHTQYFGPGTRLTVL.

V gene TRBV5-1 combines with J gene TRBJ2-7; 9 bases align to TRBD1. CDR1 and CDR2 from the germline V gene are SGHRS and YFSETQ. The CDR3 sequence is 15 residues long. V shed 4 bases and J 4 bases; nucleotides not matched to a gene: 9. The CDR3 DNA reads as TGCGCCAGCAGCGAATCGGGACAGGGCTGGTACGAGCAGTACTTC. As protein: CASSESGQGWYEQYF.

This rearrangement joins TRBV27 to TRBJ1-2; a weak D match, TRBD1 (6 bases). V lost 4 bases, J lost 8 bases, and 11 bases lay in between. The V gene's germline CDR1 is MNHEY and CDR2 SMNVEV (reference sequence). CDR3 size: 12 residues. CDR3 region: CASSSQGGGYTF. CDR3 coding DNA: TGTGCCAGCAGTTCACAGGGTGGAGGCTACACCTTC.

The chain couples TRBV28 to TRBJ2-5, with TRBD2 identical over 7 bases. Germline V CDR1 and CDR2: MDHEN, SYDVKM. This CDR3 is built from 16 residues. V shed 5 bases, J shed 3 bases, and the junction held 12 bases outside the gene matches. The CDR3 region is CASSPLGAGEKETQYF. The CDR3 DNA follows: TGTGCCAGCAGTCCTCTTGGGGCGGGGGAGAAAGAGACCCAGTACTTC.

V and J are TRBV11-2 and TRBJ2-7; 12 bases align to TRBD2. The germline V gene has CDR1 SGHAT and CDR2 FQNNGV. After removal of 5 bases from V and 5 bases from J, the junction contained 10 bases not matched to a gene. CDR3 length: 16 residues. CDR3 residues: CASSRRLAGDLNEQYF. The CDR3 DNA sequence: TGTGCCAGCAGCCGTAGACTAGCGGGAGATCTGAACGAGCAGTACTTC.

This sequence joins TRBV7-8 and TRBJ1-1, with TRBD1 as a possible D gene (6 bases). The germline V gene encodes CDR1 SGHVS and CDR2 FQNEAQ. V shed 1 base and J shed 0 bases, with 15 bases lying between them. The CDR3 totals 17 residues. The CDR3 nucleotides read TGTGCCAGCAGCTTAGGTGGGGGCGCGAATTTGAACACTGAAGCTTTCTTT. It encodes CASSLGGGANLNTEAFF.

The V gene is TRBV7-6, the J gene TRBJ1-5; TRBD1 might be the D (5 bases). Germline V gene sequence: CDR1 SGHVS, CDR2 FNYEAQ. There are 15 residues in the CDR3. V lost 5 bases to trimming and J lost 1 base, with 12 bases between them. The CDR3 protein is CASSPHGGSNQPQHF. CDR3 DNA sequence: TGTGCCAGCAGCCCCCACGGGGGGAGCAATCAGCCCCAGCATTTT.

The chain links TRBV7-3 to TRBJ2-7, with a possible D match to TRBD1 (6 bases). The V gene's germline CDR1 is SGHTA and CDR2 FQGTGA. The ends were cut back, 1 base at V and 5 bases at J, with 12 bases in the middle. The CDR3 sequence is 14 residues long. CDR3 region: CASSLMGAGNEQYF. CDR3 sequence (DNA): TGTGCCAGCAGCTTAATGGGGGCTGGAAACGAGCAGTACTTC.

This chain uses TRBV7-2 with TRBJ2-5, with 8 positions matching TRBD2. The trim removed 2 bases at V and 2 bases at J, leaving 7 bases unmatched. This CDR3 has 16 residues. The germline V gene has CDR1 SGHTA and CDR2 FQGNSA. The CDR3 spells CASSLLLAGAQETQYF. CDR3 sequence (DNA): TGTGCCAGCAGCTTACTGCTAGCGGGTGCTCAAGAGACCCAGTACTTC.

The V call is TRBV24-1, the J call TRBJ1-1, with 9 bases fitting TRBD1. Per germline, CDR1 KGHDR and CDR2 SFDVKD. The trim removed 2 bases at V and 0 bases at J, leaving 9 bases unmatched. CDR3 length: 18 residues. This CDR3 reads CATSDSGQGKSMNTEAFF. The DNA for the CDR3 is TGTGCCACCAGTGATTCCGGACAGGGGAAAAGTATGAACACTGAAGCTTTCTTT.

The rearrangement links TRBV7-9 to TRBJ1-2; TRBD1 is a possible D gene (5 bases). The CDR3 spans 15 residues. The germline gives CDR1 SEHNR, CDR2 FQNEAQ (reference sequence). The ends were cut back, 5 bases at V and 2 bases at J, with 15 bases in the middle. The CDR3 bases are TGTGCCAGCAGCCGAAGAACAGGATCCAACTATGGCTACACCTTC. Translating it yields CASSRRTGSNYGYTF.

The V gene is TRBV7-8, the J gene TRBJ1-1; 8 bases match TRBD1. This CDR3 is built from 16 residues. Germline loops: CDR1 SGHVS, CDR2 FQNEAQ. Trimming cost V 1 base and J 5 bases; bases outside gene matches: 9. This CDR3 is CASSLGVRGQWTEAFF. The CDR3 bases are TGTGCCAGCAGCTTAGGGGTCAGGGGGCAATGGACTGAAGCTTTCTTT.